One T cell receptor (beta chain) is described in this entry. With 3 bases removed from V and 1 base from J, the gap between germline ends came to 12 bases. This CDR3 is built from 15 residues. Germline-derived CDR1 and CDR2 are PRHDT and FYEKMQ (reference sequence). The sample belongs to a study of CD8 T cells in Susac syndrome. After extraction with the RNeasy kit, about 0.45 to 1 ug of the RNA was reverse transcribed using random hexamers. TCRdb recomputed calls from the immunoSEQ multiplex PCR reads with MiXCR, one row per CDR3 protein. This table holds about 120,000 distinct CDR3 sequences, around 94% found once. The patients with Susac syndrome were individuals who fulfilled the recently defined diagnostic criteria for disease that was either definite or probable.

The V call is TRBV13, the J call TRBJ2-5; D uncertain. This TCR came from a human donor with Susac syndrome. Specimen: CD8+ T cells from PBMCs. The CDR3: CASSLLVSPQETQYF. The CDR3 DNA follows: TGTGCCAGCAGCTTGTTAGTATCCCCCCAAGAGACCCAGTACTTC.